This TCR beta chain was identified in a study of T cell responses to AZD1222 COVID-19 vaccine. General study points: White British people made up most donors, females outnumbered males, and clonal diversity was possibly underestimated. Close to half of all spike-specific TCRs reportedly target regions of the variants that are unmutated.

Comments on this clone: The antigen remains undetermined.

CDR3 size: 13 residues. Germline CDR1 and CDR2: SQVTM and ANQGSEA. Trimming shortened V by 4 bases and J by 0 bases, and 6 bases separated the two germline ends. Data came from immunoSEQ multiplex PCR; TCRdb stores just in-frame clones and leaves some out. The data show tens of thousands of clones, roughly 87% seen once. The sequence was obtained from an adult who received the AZD1222 COVID-19 vaccine. The chain is built from TRBV29-1 and TRBJ2-2; D uncertain. The sequencing used peripheral blood, collected 28 days after the second AZD1222 dose. The CDR3 DNA sequence: TGCAGCGTTGGACACGCGAACACCGGGGAGCTGTTTTTT. Encoded protein: CSVGHANTGELFF.